This record covers a single T cell receptor (beta chain). Antigen specificity is unknown. The germline V gene encodes CDR1 LGHDT and CDR2 YNNKEL (reference sequence). This CDR3 contains 15 residues. The V segment lost 5 bases and the J segment 6 bases; nucleotides outside the gene matches: 9. This sample stems from a study of T cell responses to AZD1222 COVID-19 vaccine. Overall study: Second-dose groups at about 4 or about 12 weeks were pooled.

The table came from immunoSEQ multiplex PCR; TCRdb's copy has only in-frame clones and leaves some out. The table shows 150,000 or so clones, with 85% to 95% occurring only once. Study findings and constraints: A mostly white British donor set with more females was recruited, and clonal diversity was possibly underestimated. Baseline seropositivity characterized only six or seven AZD1222 recipients.

This clonotype was sampled from an adult in good health. The input for sequencing was peripheral blood, taken on day 0 of AZD1222 vaccination. This chain uses TRBV3-1 (or the pseudogene TRBV3-2) with TRBJ2-3; 9 bases are a match to TRBD2. This chain's CDR3 is CASSESSGDQDTQYF. The DNA of the CDR3 is TGTGCCAGCAGCGAATCTAGCGGGGATCAGGATACGCAGTATTTT.